A few counts support the clone carrying this TCR beta chain. The data are from a study of early T cells in non-severe SARS-CoV-2 infection. MiXCR, applied by TCRdb to the 5' RACE reads, yields one record per CDR3 protein. The sample has tens of thousands of distinct CDR3 sequences, roughly a tenth seen once. The CDR3 loop spans 14 amino acids. V shed 0 bases and J shed 10 bases, with 13 bases lying between them. The germline CDR1 and CDR2 sequences are SGHRS and YFSETQ. The specimen comprised whole blood, sampled at baseline. J is TRBJ1-4 and V is TRBV5-1; a weak D match, TRBD1 (5 bases). The TCR sequence derives from an adult who was a healthcare worker with PCR-confirmed SARS-CoV-2 infection or an uninfected control (not recorded which). The CDR3 coding sequence is TGCGCCAGCAGCTTGGGGGGCCTCCCGGGAAAACTGTTTTTT. Its protein is CASSLGGLPGKLFF.